This section outlines one T cell receptor beta chain sequence together with its context. Its antigen is not yet known. No qualities accompany the bases; no much larger clone lies one base away. In Seattle, one collaborating source enrolled patients while the infection was active and tracked those patients longitudinally over the course of disease. Each collaborating institution followed its own protocols to collect whole blood in K2EDTA tubes. For TCRbeta analysis, collaborator samples were shipped as frozen whole blood, as isolated PBMCs, or as DNA extracted from either sample type. The immunoSEQ Assay, a bias-controlled multiplex PCR, was used to amplify TCRbeta CDR3 regions from genomic DNA. From the authors' description of their analysis: Within the assay, amplification of reference gene primers was used to estimate how many nucleated cells each sample contained. To quantify the absolute abundance of each unique TCRbeta CDR3 rearrangement, sequence reads were collapsed and filtered. Productive Simpson clonality was computed per sample as the square root of Simpson's diversity index over productive rearrangements. TCRdb carries this immuneACCESS record with in-frame sequences only. Its versions omit some clonotypes, under half of them owing to an unresolved V gene in the studies checked, with the rest unexplained. From that table come the V and J calls and clone size; the DNA was used to work out D and trimming. In all, the sample holds around 400,000 clones, and 80% to 90% of those were seen once. Roughly 2% of the sample is in the top ten clones.

These data are taken from a study of blood T cell repertoires in COVID-19 (TCRdb year 2020). Describing the broader study: Samples covering the acute and convalescent phases of COVID-19 were provided by collaborators in the United States, Italy and Spain. HLA class I and class II types, where available, came from metadata supplied by the sample provider rather than from assay-based typing. The repertoires were released in a freely available public database intended as a resource for research on the immune response to SARS-CoV-2. The prospective study material was composed of cDNA or gDNA derived from T cells, B-cell-depleted T cells, or PBMCs. The samples were drawn from the first 160 participants of the ongoing ImmuneRACE study and from 1,200 or so subjects provided by 6 global collaborators. Deeply sampled blood TCRbeta repertoires from subjects exposed to, actively infected with, or recovered from COVID-19 were included in the dataset. Sample metadata almost always included a de-identified subject ID, COVID-19 status, age in years and sex. General study outcomes and caveats: How much clinical and demographic metadata was included differed by source and by participant, and the metadata was provided uncurated.

The junction shows trimming of 5 bases on V and 2 bases on J, and the gene matches do not reach 6 bases of it. From cysteine to phenylalanine, the CDR3 is 15 amino acids long. Only the CDR3 part of the read is kept: 45 bases, read in frame from the first base. CDR1 is given as SGHAT and CDR2 as FQNNGV, both from the germline V gene. The sequence links TRBV11-2 to TRBJ1-5; TRBD1 matches 7 bases in the middle. This clonotype originated in a woman in her sixties or seventies with COVID-19, enrolled during active disease. Sequenced sample: peripheral blood. Here is the DNA: TGTGCCAGCAGCCGAGAAGGGACAGGCAATCAGCCCCAGCATTTT. Its protein product is CASSREGTGNQPQHF.